The source of this T cell receptor (beta chain) is a study of CD8 T cells in acute hepatitis C reinfection. Study as a whole: Sequences come from NS3-1073-specific CD8+ T cells, during acute infection and after clearance.

Time point defined: at least 347 days after estimated infection, following spontaneous clearance. No in vitro expansion preceded sequencing of these hepatitis C virus-specific cells, which were studied ex vivo. The assay was immunoSEQ multiplex PCR, and TCRdb's table has in-frame clones only and misses some. This sample has around 2,700 clones; 65% to 75% occur once, and the top ten carry about a tenth. The specimen was HCV NS3-1073 tetramer-sorted CD8+ T cells from PBMCs, collected at follow-up. The receptor's source is a man aged 40-49 years who spontaneously cleared hepatitis C infection.

CDR3 nucleotides: TGCGCCAGCAGCCCACTAGCGGGAGGGCCAACCGGGGAGCTGTTTTTT. Its translation is CASSPLAGGPTGELFF. The rearrangement joins TRBV4-3 to TRBJ2-2, with 13 nucleotides matching TRBD2. Germline V gene sequence: CDR1 LGHNA, CDR2 YSLEER. CDR3 length: 16 residues. V lost 4 bases, J lost 5 bases, and 4 bases stayed unmatched.